This TCR beta chain was retrieved from a study of blood T cell repertoires in COVID-19. Study overall: Donors in the United States, Italy and Spain gave samples during acute or convalescent COVID-19. PBMCs, B-cell-depleted T cells, or T cells were the source of the cDNA or gDNA that made up the material.

Authors' data handling: Nucleated cell number was recorded as an estimate derived from reference gene primer amplification. Clones were sequenced by immunoSEQ multiplex PCR, and TCRdb holds only the in-frame ones, with some missing. Clone size and V and J calls were adopted from that table, with D and trimming inferred from the DNA. The sample yields some 120,000 clones, roughly four fifths seen once. Material: peripheral blood. The origin of this receptor is a human donor in a cohort sampled during active COVID-19.

CDR3 coding DNA: TGTGCCAGCAGTGAAGGTCGGGGGGGCCCCAGCTCCTACGAGCAGTACTTC. Residues: CASSEGRGGPSSYEQYF. The chain has TRBV6-4 and TRBJ2-7, with 8 positions matching TRBD2. J lost 0 bases, V lost 3 bases, and 10 bases had no gene match. CDR1 MRHNA and CDR2 SNTAGT come from the germline V gene. The CDR3 spans 17 residues.